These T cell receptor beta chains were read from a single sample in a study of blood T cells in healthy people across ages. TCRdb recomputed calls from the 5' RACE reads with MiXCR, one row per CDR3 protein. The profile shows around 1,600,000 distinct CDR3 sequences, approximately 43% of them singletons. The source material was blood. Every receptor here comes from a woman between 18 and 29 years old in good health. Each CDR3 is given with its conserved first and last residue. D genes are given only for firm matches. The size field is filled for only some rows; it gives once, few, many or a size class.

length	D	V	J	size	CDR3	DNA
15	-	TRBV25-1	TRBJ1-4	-	CASREGRGANEKLFF	TGTGCCAGCAGAGAGGGTCGGGGTGCTAATGAAAAACTGTTTTTT
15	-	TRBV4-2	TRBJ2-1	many	CASSRTGDSYNEQFF	TGTGCCAGCAGCCGGACGGGTGACTCCTACAATGAGCAGTTCTTC
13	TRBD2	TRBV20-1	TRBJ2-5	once	CSAILAGGWTQYF	TGCAGTGCTATCCTAGCGGGGGGTTGGACCCAGTACTTC
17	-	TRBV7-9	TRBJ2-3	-	CASSSIGGTGKTDTQYF	TGTGCCAGCAGCTCTATCGGCGGGACGGGAAAAACAGATACGCAGTATTTT
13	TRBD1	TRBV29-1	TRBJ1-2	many	CSGTGGANYGYTF	TGCAGCGGGACAGGGGGCGCGAACTATGGCTACACCTTC
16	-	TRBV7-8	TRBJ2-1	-	CASSVDPSGSYNEQFF	TGTGCCAGCAGCGTAGACCCCTCCGGTTCCTACAATGAGCAGTTCTTC
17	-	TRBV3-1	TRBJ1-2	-	CASSQPPSKDGNYGYTF	TGTGCCAGCAGCCAGCCCCCCTCTAAGGACGGTAACTATGGCTACACCTTC
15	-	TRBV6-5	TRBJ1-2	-	CASSYVGATNYGYTF	TGTGCCAGCAGTTACGTAGGGGCTACTAACTATGGCTACACCTTC
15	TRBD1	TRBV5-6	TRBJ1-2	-	CASSLFAATGKSYTF	TGTGCCAGCAGCTTGTTTGCCGCGACAGGGAAGAGCTACACCTTC
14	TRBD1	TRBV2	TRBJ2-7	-	CASTLDRGLPEQYF	TGTGCCAGCACTCTGGACAGGGGGCTTCCCGAGCAGTACTTC
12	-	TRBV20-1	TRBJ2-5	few	CSATNDRETQYF	TGCAGTGCAACAAACGATCGGGAGACCCAGTACTTC
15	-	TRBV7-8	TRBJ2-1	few	CASSLITGAYNEQFF	TGTGCCAGCAGCTTAATCACTGGAGCCTACAATGAGCAGTTCTTC
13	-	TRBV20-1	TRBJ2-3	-	CSAGQPSADTQYF	TGCAGTGCCGGTCAGCCGAGTGCAGATACGCAGTATTTT
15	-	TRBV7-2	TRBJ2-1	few	CASSYQKSSYNEQFF	TGTGCCAGCAGCTACCAGAAGAGCTCCTACAATGAGCAGTTCTTC
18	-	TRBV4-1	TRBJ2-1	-	CASSQDSLKPGTHGEQFF	TGCGCCAGCAGCCAAGATTCCCTTAAGCCAGGGACCCACGGAGAGCAGTTCTTC
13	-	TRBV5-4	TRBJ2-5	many	CASSQENQETQYF	TGTGCCAGCAGCCAAGAAAACCAAGAGACCCAGTACTTC
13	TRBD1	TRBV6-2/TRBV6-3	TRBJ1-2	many	CASRPDRAYRYTF	TGTGCCAGCAGACCCGACAGGGCCTATCGCTACACCTTC
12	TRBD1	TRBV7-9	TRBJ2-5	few	CASSFGAQGGYF	TGTGCCAGCAGCTTTGGGGCACAGGGGGGGTACTTC
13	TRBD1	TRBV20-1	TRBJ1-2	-	CSAKPRDRGGYTF	TGCAGTGCTAAACCCCGGGACAGGGGTGGCTACACCTTC
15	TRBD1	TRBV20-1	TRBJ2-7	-	CSAREGGQASYEQYF	TGCAGTGCTAGAGAGGGGGGACAGGCTTCCTACGAGCAGTACTTC
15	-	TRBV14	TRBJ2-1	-	CASSHARAPYNEQFF	TGTGCCAGCAGCCATGCCCGCGCGCCCTACAATGAGCAGTTCTTC
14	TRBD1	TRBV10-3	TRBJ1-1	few	CAIRDRGSGTEAFF	TGTGCCATCAGGGACAGGGGGAGCGGCACTGAAGCTTTCTTT
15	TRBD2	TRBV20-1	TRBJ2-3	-	CSARELAGFTDTQYF	TGCAGTGCTAGAGAACTAGCGGGGTTCACAGATACGCAGTATTTT
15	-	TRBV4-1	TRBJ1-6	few	CASSQGGSYNSPLHF	TGCGCCAGCAGCCAAGGGGGCTCCTATAATTCACCCCTCCACTTT
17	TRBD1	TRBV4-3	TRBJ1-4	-	CASSRVLDRGTNEKLFF	TGCGCCAGCAGCCGAGTCTTAGACAGGGGGACTAATGAAAAACTGTTTTTT
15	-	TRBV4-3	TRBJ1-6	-	CASSQGSTANSPLHF	TGCGCCAGCAGCCAAGGTTCGACAGCTAATTCACCCCTCCACTTT
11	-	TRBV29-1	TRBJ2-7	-	CSVRAPYEQYF	TGCAGCGTAAGGGCACCTTACGAGCAGTACTTC
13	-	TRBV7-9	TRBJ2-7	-	CASSHQLGYEQYF	TGTGCCAGCAGCCACCAGCTTGGGTACGAGCAGTACTTC
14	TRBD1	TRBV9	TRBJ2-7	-	CASSVGTGLYEQYF	TGTGCCAGCAGCGTAGGGACAGGGTTGTACGAGCAGTACTTC
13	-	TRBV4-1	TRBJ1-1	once	CASKQTMNTEAFF	TGCGCCAGTAAACAAACAATGAACACTGAAGCTTTCTTT
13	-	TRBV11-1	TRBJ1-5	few	CASSGNQGQPQHF	TGTGCCAGCAGCGGGAATCAAGGCCAGCCCCAGCATTTT
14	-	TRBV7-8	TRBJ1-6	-	CASSLGVRNSPLHF	TGTGCCAGCAGCTTAGGTGTAAGGAATTCACCCCTCCACTTT
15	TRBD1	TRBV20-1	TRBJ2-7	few	CSANHPGQGTYEQYF	TGCAGTGCTAACCACCCGGGACAGGGGACCTACGAGCAGTACTTC
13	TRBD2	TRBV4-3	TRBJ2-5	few	CASSGLAGLTQYF	TGCGCCAGCAGCGGGCTAGCGGGTCTGACCCAGTACTTC
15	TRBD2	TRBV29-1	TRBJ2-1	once	CSVGRTSNRSNEQFF	TGCAGCGTTGGACGGACTAGCAACCGGAGCAATGAGCAGTTCTTC
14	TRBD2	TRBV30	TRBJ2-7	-	CAWSVGAGGYEQYF	TGTGCCTGGAGTGTTGGGGCGGGAGGTTACGAGCAGTACTTC